This TCR beta chain comes out of a study of shared T cell receptors in the human thymus. The CDR3 is 14 residues long. V lost 8 bases and J lost 0, with 11 bases in between. The V gene's germline CDR1 is MNHNS and CDR2 SASEGT. TCRdb's table, derived via immunoSEQ multiplex PCR, lists solely in-frame clones and lacks some. The table has about 380,000 clones, over 90% seen once. Sequencing was done on a sample of thymocytes. This chain joins TRBV6-1 and TRBJ1-3; no firm D call. This sequence was found in a human donor. The DNA for the CDR3 is TGTGCCAGCTGGCAGGCCCGCTCTGGAAACACCATATATTTT. It specifies CASWQARSGNTIYF.